This entry lists 20 T cell receptor beta chains sequenced from one sample in a study of T cell repertoires in cytomegalovirus infection. TCRdb reanalysed the reads using MiXCR and keeps one entry per CDR3 protein. The data show 150,000 to 200,000 distinct CDR3 sequences, around 15% seen once. Sequences were obtained from PBMCs. These TCRs come from a human donor in good health (CMV status not recorded). Some clones in this sample may be carry-over from other donors' samples.

V and J are TRBV5-1 and TRBJ2-1; TRBD2 matches 9 bases. The CDR3 is made up of 15 amino acids. Germline V gene lookup returns CDR1 SGHRS and CDR2 YFSETQ. With V trimmed by 4 bases and J by 9 bases, 11 bases remained unmatched. DNA for the CDR3: TGCGCCAGCAGCACGCTGCGGGGGGGTACCCGTGAGCAGTTCTTC. It codes for CASSTLRGGTREQFF.

Only a few counts were recorded for this clonotype. This chain joins TRBV18 and TRBJ2-5; 7 nucleotides agree with TRBD1. The CDR3 loop spans 15 amino acids. With V trimmed by 3 bases and J by 4 bases, 8 bases remained unmatched. Germline assignment: CDR1 KGHSH and CDR2 LQKENI. The CDR3 region has the DNA TGTGCCAGCTCACCGAGAAGAGGGGGCGGAGAGACCCAGTACTTC. As protein: CASSPRRGGGETQYF.

The CDR3 loop reads CATTRDRVPYEQYF. As DNA, the CDR3 is TGTGCCACTACCCGGGACAGGGTCCCCTACGAGCAGTACTTC. The chain employs TRBV6-2 or TRBV6-3 and TRBJ2-7, with 9 bases fitting TRBD1. This CDR3 is built from 14 residues. The germline V gene has CDR1 MNHEY and CDR2 SVGEGT. The junction had 9 bases not matched to a gene; V was cut back by 10 bases and J by 2 bases.

This chain joins TRBV7-3 and TRBJ2-2, with D unclear. Germline CDR1 SGHTA, CDR2 FQGTGA. The V end lost 5 bases, the J end lost 2 bases, and 12 bases lay between the germline ends. This CDR3 has 15 residues. DNA of the CDR3: TGTGCCAGCAGCCCCTTCGTACAAAACACCGGGGAGCTGTTTTTT. Amino acid sequence: CASSPFVQNTGELFF.

At least ten counts were recorded for this clonotype. V gene TRBV19 combines with J gene TRBJ2-3; TRBD1 aligns across 8 bases. CDR3 length equals 15 residues. Trimming cost V 2 bases and J 2 bases; bases outside gene matches: 3. Germline assignment: CDR1 LNHDA and CDR2 SQIVND (reference sequence). CDR3 protein: CASSIRQGTTDTQYF. The CDR3 region has the DNA TGTGCCAGTAGTATACGACAGGGGACCACAGATACGCAGTATTTT.

There are many counts of this clonotype. The V call is TRBV7-2, the J call TRBJ2-1; TRBD2 might be the D (5 bases). The V gene lost 4 bases and the J gene lost 4 bases, with 11 bases spanning the gap. The CDR3 consists of 14 residues. The V gene's germline CDR1 is SGHTA and CDR2 FQGNSA. CDR3 region: CASSWIGSYNEQFF. As DNA, the CDR3 is TGTGCCAGCAGCTGGATTGGGAGTTACAATGAGCAGTTCTTC.

This clonotype was seen only a few times. V and J are TRBV10-3 and TRBJ1-5; 9 nucleotides line up with TRBD1. This CDR3 contains 13 residues. Trimming cost V 7 bases and J 7 bases; bases outside gene matches: 5. The germline CDR1 and CDR2 sequences are ENHRY and SYGVKD. This chain's CDR3 is CAIKRTGDQPQHF. For the CDR3, the DNA is TGTGCCATCAAACGGACAGGGGACCAGCCCCAGCATTTT.

This clonotype was observed many times. The chain carries TRBV7-3 and TRBJ1-2, with unresolved D. CDR1 is SGHTA, CDR2 FQGTGA, per germline. This CDR3 is 14 amino acids long. Trimming removed 2 bases from V and 6 bases from J, with 13 bases in between. CDR3 nucleotides: TGTGCCAGCAGCTTACGGCCAAAGGGTAATGGCTACACCTTC. Translated: CASSLRPKGNGYTF.

This clonotype was counted between two and nine times. The J gene is TRBJ1-3, the V gene TRBV4-3; possible D gene TRBD1, 6 bases. Trimming left V 3 bases short and J 0 bases short, with 12 bases between. This CDR3 spans 16 amino acids. From germline, CDR1 is LGHNA and CDR2 YSLEER. The CDR3 is CASSHGVGASGNTIYF. The CDR3 bases are TGCGCCAGCAGCCATGGGGTGGGGGCCTCTGGAAACACCATATATTTT.

In its sample, this clonotype was seen many times. The J gene is TRBJ1-5, the V gene TRBV7-8; D may be TRBD1 (5 bases). The V and J ends lost 7 bases and 1 base respectively, with 14 bases between them. This CDR3 has 15 residues. Germline V gene lookup returns CDR1 SGHVS and CDR2 FQNEAQ. The CDR3 nucleotides read TGTGCCAGCACCCCTCTGGGGGGAAGCAATCAGCCCCAGCATTTT. It yields the protein CASTPLGGSNQPQHF.

The chain's CDR3 is CASSIGLGVGGNEQFF. The DNA for the CDR3 is TGTGCCAGTAGTATTGGACTAGGCGTGGGCGGCAATGAGCAGTTCTTC. The genes are TRBV19 and TRBJ2-1; 7 nucleotides agree with TRBD2. J gave up 6 bases and V 3 bases, and 11 bases lay outside the gene matches. The CDR3 spans 16 residues. From germline, CDR1 is LNHDA and CDR2 SQIVND (reference sequence).

This clonotype was detected many times. The CDR3 nucleotides read TGTGCCAGCAGCCAAGTAAGGGTAGAGGGTTTGAACACTGAAGCTTTCTTT. Protein product: CASSQVRVEGLNTEAFF. V is TRBV4-2 and J is TRBJ1-1; no clear D gene. CDR1 and CDR2 from the germline V gene are LGHNA and YNFKEQ. The CDR3 has 17 residues. The V end was cut by 1 base, the J end by 0 bases, with 15 bases between.

This clonotype was picked up many times. V is TRBV12-3 or TRBV12-4 and J is TRBJ1-1; D is uncertain. The CDR3 sequence is 11 residues long. Trimming left V 4 bases short and J 11 bases short, with 11 bases between. CDR3 region: CASSSRAVAFF. CDR3 in DNA: TGTGCCAGCAGTTCCAGAGCGGTGGCTTTCTTT.

This clonotype was found many times. The chain uses TRBV19 and TRBJ1-1; no firm D call. Germline-derived CDR1 and CDR2 are LNHDA and SQIVND (reference sequence). CDR3 length: 14 residues. Trimming stripped 0 bases from V and 4 bases from J, with 9 bases between. The CDR3 here is CASSIDLGGTEAFF. The CDR3 DNA reads as TGTGCCAGTAGTATAGATCTGGGAGGCACTGAAGCTTTCTTT. The entire variable domain, with the rest obtained from reference TRBV19 and TRBJ1-1, is as follows: DGGITQSPKYLFRKEGQNVTLSCEQNLNHDAMYWYRQDPGQGLRLIYYSQIVNDFQKGDIAEGYSVSREKKESFPLTVTSAQKNPTAFYLCASSIDLGGTEAFFGQGTRLTVV.

This clonotype was seen repeatedly, ten times or more. V usage is TRBV6-2 or TRBV6-3 and J usage is TRBJ2-7; no firm D call. Germline-derived CDR1 and CDR2 are MNHEY and SVGEGT. V lost 6 bases to trimming and J lost 3 bases, with 18 bases between them. The CDR3 totals 15 residues. In DNA form, the CDR3 reads TGTGCCAGCAGGCTAAGACTCATCGATGGCTACGAGCAGTACTTC. This codes for CASRLRLIDGYEQYF.

This clonotype turned up a few times. This chain connects TRBV5-1 to TRBJ1-1, with 7 positions matching TRBD1. The CDR3 sequence is 16 residues long. V dropped 3 bases and J dropped 1; count of bases not matched to a gene: 9. Germline V gene lookup returns CDR1 SGHRS and CDR2 YFSETQ. For the CDR3, the DNA is TGCGCCAGCAGCTCCCGACAGGGCAGAGAGAACACTGAAGCTTTCTTT. Translated: CASSSRQGRENTEAFF.

The chain is built from TRBV6-1 and TRBJ2-7, with D tentatively TRBD1 or TRBD2 (5 bases each). This CDR3 comprises 16 residues. Germline V gene lookup returns CDR1 MNHNS and CDR2 SASEGT. Trimming stripped 0 bases from V and 6 bases from J, with 18 bases between. CDR3 loop: CASSEARGLIRGEQYF. In nucleotides, the CDR3 is TGTGCCAGCAGTGAAGCGAGGGGCCTAATTCGCGGCGAGCAGTACTTC.

This clonotype was detected only a few times. The gene calls are TRBV20-1 and TRBJ1-3; D unclear. The V gene's germline CDR1 is DFQATT and CDR2 SNEGSKA (reference sequence). V lost 0 bases and J lost 0, with 6 bases in between. The CDR3 runs to 14 residues. In DNA, the CDR3 is TGCAGTGCTAGAGACAAGAGCTCTGGAAACACCATATATTTT. Translated, it gives CSARDKSSGNTIYF.

The J gene is TRBJ1-1, the V gene TRBV6-6, with D maybe TRBD1 (5 bases). There are 13 residues in the CDR3. In germline, CDR1 is MNHNY, CDR2 SVGAGI (reference sequence). V was cut by 5 bases and J by 7 bases, with 14 bases left in between. The CDR3 is CASSPFWDVEAFF. The CDR3 region has the DNA TGTGCCAGCAGTCCGTTTTGGGACGTTGAAGCTTTCTTT.

This chain connects TRBV7-9 to TRBJ2-3, with D unresolved. The CDR3 loop spans 12 amino acids. Germline CDR1 SEHNR, CDR2 FQNEAQ (reference sequence). Trimming cost V 8 bases and J 4 bases, with 10 bases left between them. CDR3 amino acids: CASGFVSDTQYF. The DNA of the CDR3 is TGTGCCAGCGGATTCGTCTCAGATACGCAGTATTTT. The variable domain in full, completed from reference TRBV7-9 and TRBJ2-3, reads DTGVSQNPRHKITKRGQNVTFRCDPISEHNRLYWYRQTLGQGPEFLTYFQNEAQLEKSRLLSDRFSAERPKGSFSTLEIQRTEQGDSAMYLCASGFVSDTQYFGPGTRLTVL.